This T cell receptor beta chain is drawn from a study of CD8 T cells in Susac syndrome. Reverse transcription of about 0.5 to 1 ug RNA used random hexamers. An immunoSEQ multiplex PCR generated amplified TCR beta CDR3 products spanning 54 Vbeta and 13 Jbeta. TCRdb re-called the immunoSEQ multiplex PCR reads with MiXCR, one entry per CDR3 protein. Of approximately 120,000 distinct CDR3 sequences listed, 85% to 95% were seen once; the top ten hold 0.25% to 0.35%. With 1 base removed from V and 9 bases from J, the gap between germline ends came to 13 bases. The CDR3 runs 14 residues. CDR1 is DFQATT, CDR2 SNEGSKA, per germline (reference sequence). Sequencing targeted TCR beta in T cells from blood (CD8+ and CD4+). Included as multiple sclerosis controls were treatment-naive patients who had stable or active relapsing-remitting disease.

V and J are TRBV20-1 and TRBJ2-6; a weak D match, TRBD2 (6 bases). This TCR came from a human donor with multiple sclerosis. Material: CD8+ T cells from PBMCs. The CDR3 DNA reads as TGCAGTGCTAGAGCCTGGGGGGATGTCAACGTCCTGACTTTC. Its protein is CSARAWGDVNVLTF.